This record covers a single TCR beta chain. The antigen remains unidentified. Clones were sequenced by immunoSEQ multiplex PCR, and TCRdb holds only the in-frame ones, with some missing. In the table there are hundreds of thousands of clones, approximately 86% of which are singletons. This sample was taken from a study of Ad26.COV2.S vaccination and SARS-CoV-2 variants. Notes on the study in general: Placebo recipients trailed vaccine recipients in spike-specific TCR breadth.

The treatment here: roughly 18 received Ad26.COV2.S at low or high dose, single or two shots; 5 received placebo; per-sample allocation not given. Samples analyzed were those drawn on day 63 after the first vaccine or placebo injection. Looked up from germline, CDR1 is SGHTA and CDR2 is FQGNSA. V was pared by 3 bases and J by 4 bases, with 11 bases between. CDR3 length: 14 residues. This receptor was identified in a person between 18 and 65 years old who received the Ad26.COV2.S COVID-19 vaccine or a placebo. This specimen was peripheral blood, taken in a trial of Ad26.COV2.S vaccine versus placebo. The J gene is TRBJ2-3, the V gene TRBV7-2; D call uncertain. CDR3 sequence reads: CASSLYLGADTQYF. CDR3 DNA sequence: TGTGCCAGCAGCTTGTACCTTGGAGCAGATACGCAGTATTTT.